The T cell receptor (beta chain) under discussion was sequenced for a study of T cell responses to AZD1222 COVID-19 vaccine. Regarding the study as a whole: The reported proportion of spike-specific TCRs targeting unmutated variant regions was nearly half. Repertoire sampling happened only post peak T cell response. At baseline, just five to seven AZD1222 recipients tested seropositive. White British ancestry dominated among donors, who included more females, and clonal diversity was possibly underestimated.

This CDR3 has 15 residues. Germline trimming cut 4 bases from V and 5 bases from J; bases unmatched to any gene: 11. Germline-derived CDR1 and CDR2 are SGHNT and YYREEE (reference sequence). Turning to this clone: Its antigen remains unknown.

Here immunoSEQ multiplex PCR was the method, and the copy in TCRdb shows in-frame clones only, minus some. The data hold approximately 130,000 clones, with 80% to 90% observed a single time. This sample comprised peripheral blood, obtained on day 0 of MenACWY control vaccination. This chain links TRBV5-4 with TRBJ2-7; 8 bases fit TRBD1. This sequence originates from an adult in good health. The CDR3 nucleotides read TGTGCCAGCAGCATCGGACAGGGCCCGAGTGACGAGCAGTACTTC. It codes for CASSIGQGPSDEQYF.